This TCR beta chain was sequenced in a study of beta chain features in type 1 diabetes. Study-wide points: Type 1 diabetes patients had fewer VDJ junction insertions and more deletions. The similarity of naive, central memory and Treg TCRB repertoires appeared greater among patients than among healthy donors.

Isolated RNA was reverse transcribed in full, so expressed TCRB transcripts were sequenced. Assay: immunoSEQ multiplex PCR; the TCRdb copy retains only in-frame clones and omits some. Of roughly 400,000 clones in the sample, approximately 15% were seen once. Germline CDR1 and CDR2: SGDLS and YYNGEE. The CDR3 sequence is 15 residues long. V was shortened by 0 bases and J by 1 base, with 9 bases between the two germline ends. This clone was recorded a few times. The antigen is unknown. The sequence came from a man aged 25-45 years in good health. The J gene is TRBJ2-3, the V gene TRBV9; the D is unclear. The material sequenced was naive CD4+ T cells from blood. CDR3 bases: TGTGCCAGCAGCGTAGCTGGAGACCGCACAGATACGCAGTATTTT. Amino acids: CASSVAGDRTDTQYF.